One sample yielded the 17 T cell receptor beta chains listed below, sequenced in a study of molecular identifiers for immune sequencing clone quantification. TCRdb recomputed calls from the PCR reads with MiXCR, one row per CDR3 protein. This sample carries hundreds of thousands of distinct CDR3 sequences, around 20% of them seen once, and the ten largest clones take 0.85%. Sequencing was carried out using naive CD8+ T cells from blood, with Jurkat cell RNA spiked in. The subset here: FACS-sorted CD8+CD4-CCR7+CD45RA+ naive T cells. These receptors were collected from a human donor in good health. Some libraries in this study had Jurkat cell RNA spiked in.

This clonotype was recorded at least ten times. The chain links TRBV4-3 to TRBJ1-1; maybe TRBD1 (6 bases). Germline values: CDR1 LGHNA, CDR2 YSLEER. This CDR3 region has 17 residues. Trimming took off 0 bases at V and 0 bases at J, with 14 bases between the two ends. As DNA, the CDR3 is TGCGCCAGCAGCCAAGACAGGGGTCGATACATGAACACTGAAGCTTTCTTT. Its translation: CASSQDRGRYMNTEAFF.

The chain combines TRBV3-1 with TRBJ2-7; weak D call: TRBD1 (7 bases). Germline CDR1 reads LGHDT; CDR2 reads YNNKEL (reference sequence). V was clipped by 4 bases and J by 7 bases, with 23 bases between them. This CDR3 spans 16 amino acids. CDR3 protein: CASSRTGRRAGGEQYF. Here the CDR3 DNA reads TGTGCCAGCAGCCGGACAGGACGACGAGCAGGGGGGGAGCAGTACTTC.

Many counts were recorded for this clonotype. The CDR3 sequence: CASRPTWDGSLYGYTF. In DNA form, the CDR3 reads TGTGCCAGCAGGCCAACCTGGGACGGAAGCCTCTATGGCTACACCTTC. The gene calls are TRBV6-5 and TRBJ1-2, with D tentatively TRBD1 (5 bases). Germline CDR1 is MNHEY and CDR2 is SVGAGI. There are 16 residues in the CDR3. Trimming pared 6 bases from V and 4 bases from J, leaving 21 bases between.

A word on this clonotype: This may stem from a read error, because a much larger clone lies one nucleotide away. The chain recombines TRBV2 with TRBJ2-3; D ambiguous. CDR1 SNHLY and CDR2 FYNNEI come from the germline V gene. The CDR3 is 12 amino acids. CDR3 bases: TGTGCCGGCAGTGAAGCGATAGATACGCAGTATTTT. As protein: CAGSEAIDTQYF.

This clonotype has at least ten counts. V gene TRBV9 combines with J gene TRBJ2-6; D gene uncertain. The CDR3 contains 14 residues. V was clipped by 1 base and J by 0 bases, with 2 bases between them. Per the germline V gene, CDR1 is SGDLS and CDR2 is YYNGEE. In DNA form, the CDR3 reads TGTGCCAGCAGCGTAAGCTCTGGGGCCAACGTCCTGACTTTC. Protein: CASSVSSGANVLTF.

This clonotype was counted ten times or more. The chain recombines TRBV19 with TRBJ2-3, with D unclear. Trimming cost V 10 bases and J 4 bases, with 18 bases left between them. The CDR3 is 14 amino acids. The germline V gene encodes CDR1 LNHDA and CDR2 SQIVND (reference sequence). The CDR3 coding sequence is TGTGCCACCAACCCAGAAAACATGGCAGATACGCAGTATTTT. As protein: CATNPENMADTQYF.

Comments on this clonotype: This sequence may be a read error, since a much larger clone differs from it by one base. This chain uses TRBV6-5 with TRBJ2-1; 7 bases fit TRBD1. Germline CDR1 reads MNHEY; CDR2 reads SVGAGI. The CDR3 sequence is 14 residues long. In DNA form, the CDR3 reads TGTGTCAGCAGTTACGCAACGACAGGGTCTGAGCAGTTCTTC. Protein product: CVSSYATTGSEQFF.

This clonotype was recorded at least ten times. The chain carries TRBV7-9 and TRBJ1-5, with a possible D match to TRBD1 (5 bases). Germline V lookup: CDR1 SEHNR, CDR2 FQNEAQ (reference sequence). Trimming took off 4 bases at V and 0 bases at J, with 13 bases between the two ends. The CDR3 runs to 16 residues. CDR3 DNA sequence: TGTGCCAGCAGCTCGGGGACGGGTTATAGCAATCAGCCCCAGCATTTT. Protein product: CASSSGTGYSNQPQHF.

This clonotype showed up many times. The J gene is TRBJ2-1, the V gene TRBV28; 8 positions agree with TRBD2. Per germline, CDR1 MDHEN and CDR2 SYDVKM. With V trimmed by 6 bases and J by 5 bases, 12 bases remained unmatched. This CDR3 contains 16 residues. CDR3 bases: TGTGCCAGCAGCCTCCCCCCTAGCGGGTCACACAATGAGCAGTTCTTC. As protein: CASSLPPSGSHNEQFF.

This clonotype showed up many times. The chain carries TRBV4-1 and TRBJ2-2; TRBD1 matches 7 bases. Germline loops: CDR1 MGHRA, CDR2 YSYEKL. The CDR3 loop spans 16 amino acids. Trimming removed 3 bases from V and 5 bases from J; junction bases left unmatched: 9. The CDR3 DNA reads TGCGCCAGCAGCCAGCATCCGGGACAGTATACCGGGGAGCTGTTTTTT. Amino acids: CASSQHPGQYTGELFF.

On this clonotype: A read error may explain this, as a much larger clone is one base away. The CDR3 coding sequence is TGCAGTGTGCCTTCCTCCGTCACCTCCTACGAGCAGCACTTC. The encoded protein is CSVPSSVTSYEQHF. The chain is built from TRBV20-1 and TRBJ2-7; D remains unclear. CDR3 length: 14 amino acids. Germline CDR1 reads DFQATT; CDR2 reads SNEGSKA (reference sequence).

This clonotype was seen a handful of times. The genes are TRBV14 and TRBJ2-3; 9 bases agree with TRBD2. Germline V gives CDR1 SGHDN, CDR2 FVKESK. V shed 3 bases, J shed 3 bases, and the junction held 10 bases outside the gene matches. The CDR3 covers 17 residues. CDR3 coding DNA: TGTGCCAGCAGCCAGCAAGCCGGGACTAGCTGGACAGATACGCAGTATTTT. It encodes CASSQQAGTSWTDTQYF.

With respect to this clonotype: This sequence may be a read error, since a much larger clone differs from it by one base. The rearrangement uses TRBV14 and TRBJ1-2; no clear D gene. Trimming stripped 2 bases from V and 4 bases from J, with 8 bases between. Per the germline V gene, CDR1 is SGHDN and CDR2 is FVKESK. The CDR3 is 13 amino acids. CDR3 protein: CASSQIQLYGYTF. The CDR3 nucleotides read TGTGCCAGCAGCCAAATACAGCTCTATGGCTACACCTTC.

J is TRBJ2-5 and V is TRBV4-3, with 11 bases lining up with TRBD1. The CDR3 loop spans 15 amino acids. V shed 4 bases, J shed 5 bases, and the junction held 6 bases outside the gene matches. Germline V gene sequence: CDR1 LGHNA, CDR2 YSLEER. CDR3 residues: CASSPGQGALETQYF. CDR3 in DNA: TGCGCCAGCAGCCCCGGACAGGGGGCGCTTGAGACCCAGTACTTC.

This clonotype was counted once. The genes are TRBV11-2 and TRBJ2-7, with D possibly TRBD2 on 6 matching bases. Between the trimmed V and J ends, which lost 1 base and 4 bases, there was a span of 17 bases. CDR3 length: 16 residues. Germline V CDR1 and CDR2: SGHAT, FQNNGV. This CDR3 is CASSLARGLIGYEQYF. CDR3 sequence (DNA): TGTGCCAGCAGCTTAGCCCGGGGGTTAATAGGGTACGAGCAGTACTTC.

CDR3 DNA sequence: TGTGCCAGTAGTACCGGGACAGGGAACACAGATACGCAGTATTTT. This gives the protein CASSTGTGNTDTQYF. This chain joins TRBV19 and TRBJ2-3, with 9 bases lining up with TRBD1. Germline loops: CDR1 LNHDA, CDR2 SQIVND (reference sequence). The V segment lost 4 bases and the J segment 2 bases; nucleotides outside the gene matches: 4. This CDR3 comprises 15 residues.

Remarks on this clonotype: Since a much larger clone is just one base distant, this may be a read error. V and J are TRBV28 and TRBJ1-1; D gene unclear. Trimming removed 6 bases at V and 6 bases at J, with 20 bases between. Germline lookup yields CDR1 MDHEN and CDR2 SYDVKM. This CDR3 is built from 15 residues. The CDR3 nucleotides read TGTGCCAGCAGCCGTATAGGGAGGGAAAACGCTGAAGCTTTCTTT. This codes for CASSRIGRENAEAFF.